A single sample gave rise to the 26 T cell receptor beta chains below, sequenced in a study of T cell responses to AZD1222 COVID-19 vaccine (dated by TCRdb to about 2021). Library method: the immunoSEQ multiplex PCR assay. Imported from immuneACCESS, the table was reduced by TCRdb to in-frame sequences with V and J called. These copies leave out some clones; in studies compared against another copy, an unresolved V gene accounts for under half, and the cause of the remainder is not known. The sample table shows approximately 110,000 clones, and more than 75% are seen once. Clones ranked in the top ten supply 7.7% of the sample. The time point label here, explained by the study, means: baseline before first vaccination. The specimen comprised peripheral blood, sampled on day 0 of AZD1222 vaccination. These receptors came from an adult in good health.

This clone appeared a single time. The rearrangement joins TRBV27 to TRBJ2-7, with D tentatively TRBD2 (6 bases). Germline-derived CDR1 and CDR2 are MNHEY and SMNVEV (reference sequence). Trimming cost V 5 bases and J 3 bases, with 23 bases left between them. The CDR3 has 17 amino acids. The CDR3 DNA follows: TGTGCCAGCAGTGAAGGACGGGGGAGGCGGGCCGGCTACGAGCAGTACTTC. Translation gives CASSEGRGRRAGYEQYF.

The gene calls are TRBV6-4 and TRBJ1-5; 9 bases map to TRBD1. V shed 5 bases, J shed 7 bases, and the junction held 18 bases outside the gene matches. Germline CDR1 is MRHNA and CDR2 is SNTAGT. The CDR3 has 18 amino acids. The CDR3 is CASSIGTVGQGSGQPQHF. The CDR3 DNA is TGTGCCAGCAGTATTGGAACCGTGGGACAGGGATCGGGGCAGCCCCAGCATTTT.

The DNA for the CDR3 is TGTGCCGGGTACAGGGGGAGTTCACCCCTCCACTTT. This sequence encodes CAGYRGSSPLHF. The rearrangement uses TRBV2 and TRBJ1-6, with 8 bases aligning to TRBD1. The germline V gene encodes CDR1 SNHLY and CDR2 FYNNEI. Trimming cost V 11 bases and J 9 bases; bases outside gene matches: 6. CDR3 length equals 12 residues.

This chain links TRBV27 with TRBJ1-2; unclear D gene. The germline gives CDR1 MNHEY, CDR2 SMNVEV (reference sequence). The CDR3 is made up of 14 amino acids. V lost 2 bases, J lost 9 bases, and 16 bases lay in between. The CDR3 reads CASSLKPWVGRYTF. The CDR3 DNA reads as TGTGCCAGCAGTTTAAAGCCTTGGGTGGGTCGCTACACCTTC.

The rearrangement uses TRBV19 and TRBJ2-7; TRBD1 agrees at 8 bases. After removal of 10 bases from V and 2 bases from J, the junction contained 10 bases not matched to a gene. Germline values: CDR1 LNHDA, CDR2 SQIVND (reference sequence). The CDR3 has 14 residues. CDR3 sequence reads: CATAGGAYPYEQYF. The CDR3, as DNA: TGTGCCACCGCAGGGGGCGCATACCCCTACGAGCAGTACTTC.

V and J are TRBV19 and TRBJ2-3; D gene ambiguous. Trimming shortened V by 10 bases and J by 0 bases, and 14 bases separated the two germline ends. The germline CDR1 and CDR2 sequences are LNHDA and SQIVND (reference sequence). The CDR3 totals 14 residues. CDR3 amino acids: CAIRPTGSTDTQYF. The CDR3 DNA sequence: TGTGCCATCCGACCGACGGGCAGCACAGATACGCAGTATTTT.

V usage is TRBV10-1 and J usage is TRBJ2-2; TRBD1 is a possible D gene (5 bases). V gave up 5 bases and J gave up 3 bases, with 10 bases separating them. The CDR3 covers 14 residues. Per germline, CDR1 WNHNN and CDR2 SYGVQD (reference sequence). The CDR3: CASSREGDTGELFF. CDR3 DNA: TGCGCCAGCAGTAGGGAAGGGGACACCGGGGAGCTGTTTTTT.

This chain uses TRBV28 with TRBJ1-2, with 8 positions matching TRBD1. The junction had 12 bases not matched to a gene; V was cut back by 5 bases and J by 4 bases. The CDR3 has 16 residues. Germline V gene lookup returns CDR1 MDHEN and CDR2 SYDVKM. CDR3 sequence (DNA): TGTGCCAGCAGTGCCTCCGGGACAGGCAACCCCTATGGCTACACCTTC. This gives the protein CASSASGTGNPYGYTF.

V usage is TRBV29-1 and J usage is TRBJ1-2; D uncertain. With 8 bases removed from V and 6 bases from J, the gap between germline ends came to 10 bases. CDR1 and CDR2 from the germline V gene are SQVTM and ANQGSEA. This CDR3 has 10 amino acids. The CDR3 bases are TGCAGCTCCTATAGGGATGGCTACACCTTC. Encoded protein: CSSYRDGYTF.

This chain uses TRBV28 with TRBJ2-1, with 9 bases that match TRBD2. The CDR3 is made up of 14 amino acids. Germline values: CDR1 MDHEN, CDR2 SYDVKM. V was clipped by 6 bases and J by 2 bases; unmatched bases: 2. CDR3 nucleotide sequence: TGTGCCAGCAGCTTAGCGGGGGCCTACAATGAGCAGTTCTTC. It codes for CASSLAGAYNEQFF.

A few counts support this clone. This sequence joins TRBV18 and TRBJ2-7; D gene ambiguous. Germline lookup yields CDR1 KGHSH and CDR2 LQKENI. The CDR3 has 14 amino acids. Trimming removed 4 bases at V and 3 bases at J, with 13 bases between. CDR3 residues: CASSLPGRSYEQYF. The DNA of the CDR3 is TGTGCCAGCTCACTCCCCGGACGAAGCTACGAGCAGTACTTC. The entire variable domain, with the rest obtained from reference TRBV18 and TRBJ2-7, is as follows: NAGVMQNPRHLVRRRGQEARLRCSPMKGHSHVYWYRQLPEEGLKFMVYLQKENIIDESGMPKERFSAEFPKEGPSILRIQQVVRGDSAAYFCASSLPGRSYEQYFGPGTRLTVT.

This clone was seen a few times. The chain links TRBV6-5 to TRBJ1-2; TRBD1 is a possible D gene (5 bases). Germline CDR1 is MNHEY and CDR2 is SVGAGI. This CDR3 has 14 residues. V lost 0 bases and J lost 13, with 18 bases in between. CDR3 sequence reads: CASSYSLGGDSGTF. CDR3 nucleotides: TGTGCCAGCAGTTACTCTTTGGGCGGGGACTCGGGCACCTTC.

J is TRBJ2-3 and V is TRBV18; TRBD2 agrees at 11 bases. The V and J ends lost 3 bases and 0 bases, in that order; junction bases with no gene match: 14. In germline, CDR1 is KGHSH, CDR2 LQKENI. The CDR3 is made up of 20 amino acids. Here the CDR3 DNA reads TGTGCCAGCTCACCGACTCCGGGACTAGCGGTGATCCAAAGCACAGATACGCAGTATTTT. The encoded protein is CASSPTPGLAVIQSTDTQYF.

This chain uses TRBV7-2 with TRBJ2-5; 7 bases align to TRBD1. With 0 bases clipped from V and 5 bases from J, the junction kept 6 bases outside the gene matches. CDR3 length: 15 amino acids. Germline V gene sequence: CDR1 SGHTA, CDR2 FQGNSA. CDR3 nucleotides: TGTGCCAGCAGCTTAGCAGTGACCAGGGGGGAGACCCAGTACTTC. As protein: CASSLAVTRGETQYF.

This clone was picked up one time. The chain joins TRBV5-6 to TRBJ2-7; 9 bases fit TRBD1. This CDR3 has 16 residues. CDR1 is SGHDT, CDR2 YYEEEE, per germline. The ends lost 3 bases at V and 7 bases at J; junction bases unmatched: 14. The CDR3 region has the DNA TGTGCCAGCAGCTATCGGACAGGGGCCCCGGAAGAAGAGCAGTACTTC. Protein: CASSYRTGAPEEEQYF.

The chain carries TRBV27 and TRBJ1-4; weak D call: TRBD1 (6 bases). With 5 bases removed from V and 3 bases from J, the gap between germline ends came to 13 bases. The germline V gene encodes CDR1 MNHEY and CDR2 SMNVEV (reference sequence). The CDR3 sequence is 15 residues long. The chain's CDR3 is CASSPQGTPNEKLFF. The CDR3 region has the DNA TGTGCCAGCAGTCCACAGGGAACCCCTAATGAAAAACTGTTTTTT. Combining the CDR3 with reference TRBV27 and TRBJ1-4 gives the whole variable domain EAQVTQNPRYLITVTGKKLTVTCSQNMNHEYMSWYRQDPGLGLRQIYYSMNVEVTDKGDVPEGYKVSRKEKRNFPLILESPSPNQTSLYFCASSPQGTPNEKLFFGSGTQLSVL.

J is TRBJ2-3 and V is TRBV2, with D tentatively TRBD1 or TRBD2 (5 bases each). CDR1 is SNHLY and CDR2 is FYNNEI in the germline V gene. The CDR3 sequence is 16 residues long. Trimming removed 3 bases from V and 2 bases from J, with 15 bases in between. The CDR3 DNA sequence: TGTGCCAGCAGTGAGAGGGGCAGCACACCCACAGATACGCAGTATTTT. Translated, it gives CASSERGSTPTDTQYF.

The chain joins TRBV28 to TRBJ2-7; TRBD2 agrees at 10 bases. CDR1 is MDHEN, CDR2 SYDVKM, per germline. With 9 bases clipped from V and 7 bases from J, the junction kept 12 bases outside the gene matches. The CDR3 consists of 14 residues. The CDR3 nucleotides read TGTGCCAGTGGGGGGCTAGCGGGAGTCCTGGAGCAGTACTTC. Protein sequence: CASGGLAGVLEQYF.

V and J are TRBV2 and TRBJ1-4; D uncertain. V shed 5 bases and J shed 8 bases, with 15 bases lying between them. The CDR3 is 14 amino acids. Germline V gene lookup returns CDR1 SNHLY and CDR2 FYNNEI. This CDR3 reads CASSIRRMEEKLFF. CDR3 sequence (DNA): TGTGCCAGCAGTATCCGAAGGATGGAGGAAAAACTGTTTTTT.

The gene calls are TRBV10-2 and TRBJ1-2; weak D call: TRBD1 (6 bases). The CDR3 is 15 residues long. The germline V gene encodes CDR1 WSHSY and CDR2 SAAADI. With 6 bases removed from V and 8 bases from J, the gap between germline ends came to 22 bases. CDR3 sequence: CASSEDLTGLRGYTF. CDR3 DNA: TGCGCCAGCAGCGAGGACTTAACAGGGTTAAGGGGCTACACCTTC.

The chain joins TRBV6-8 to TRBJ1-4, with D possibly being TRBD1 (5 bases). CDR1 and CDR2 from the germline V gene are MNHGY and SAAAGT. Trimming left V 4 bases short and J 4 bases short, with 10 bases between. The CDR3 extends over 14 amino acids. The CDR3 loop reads CASSWDGYNEKLFF. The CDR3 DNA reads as TGTGCCAGCAGTTGGGACGGCTATAATGAAAAACTGTTTTTT.

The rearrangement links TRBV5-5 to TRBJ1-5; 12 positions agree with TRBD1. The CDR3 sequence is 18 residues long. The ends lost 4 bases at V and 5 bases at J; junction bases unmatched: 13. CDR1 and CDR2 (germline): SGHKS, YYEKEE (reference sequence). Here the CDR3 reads CASSLRDRGPQGHQPQHF. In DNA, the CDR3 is TGTGCCAGCAGCCTAAGGGACAGGGGGCCCCAGGGCCATCAGCCCCAGCATTTT.

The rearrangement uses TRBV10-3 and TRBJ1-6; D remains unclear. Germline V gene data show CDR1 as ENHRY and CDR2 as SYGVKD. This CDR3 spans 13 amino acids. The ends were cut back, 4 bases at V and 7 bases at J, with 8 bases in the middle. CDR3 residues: CAISAMINSPLHF. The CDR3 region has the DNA TGTGCCATCAGTGCGATGATCAATTCACCCCTCCACTTT.

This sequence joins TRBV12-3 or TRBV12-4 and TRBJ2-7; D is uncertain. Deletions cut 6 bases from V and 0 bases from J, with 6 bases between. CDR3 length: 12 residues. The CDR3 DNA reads TGTGCCAGCAGGGCAGGCTCCTACGAGCAGTACTTC. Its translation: CASRAGSYEQYF.

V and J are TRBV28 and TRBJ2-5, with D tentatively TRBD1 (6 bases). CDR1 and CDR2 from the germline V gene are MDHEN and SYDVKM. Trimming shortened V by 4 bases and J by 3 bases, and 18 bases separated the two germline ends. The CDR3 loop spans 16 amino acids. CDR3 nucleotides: TGTGCCAGCAGTTCCCCCATGGCAGGGGTCGAAGAGACCCAGTACTTC. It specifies CASSSPMAGVEETQYF.

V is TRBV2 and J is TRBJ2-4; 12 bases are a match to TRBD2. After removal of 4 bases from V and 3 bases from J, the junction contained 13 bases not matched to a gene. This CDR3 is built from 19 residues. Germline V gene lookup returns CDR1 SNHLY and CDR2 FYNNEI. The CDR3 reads CASSVPGLAGIYGKNIQYF. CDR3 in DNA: TGTGCCAGCAGTGTTCCCGGACTAGCGGGAATATACGGCAAAAACATTCAGTACTTC.